These 16 T cell receptor beta chains were all obtained from the same sample, sequenced in a study of regulatory T cells in long-lasting Graves disease (dated by TCRdb to about 2021). The time point label of this sample denotes: newly diagnosed GD, antithyroid drugs for less than 3 months. For both TCR sequencing and RNA sequencing, RNA was extracted from PBMCs in TRIzol. Library generation was performed with multiplex PCR. Sequenced using an Illumina HiSeq 4000. TCR beta libraries were built with iRepertoire HTBI primers and Arm-PCR amplification of CDR3 regions. TCRdb reprocessed the public reads (quality trimming at Q25 with fastp, clone calling with MiXCR) and kept in-frame beta chains. CDR3 protein sequences are deduplicated, and each keeps its most common genes and DNA. In all, the sample holds about 430,000 distinct CDR3 sequences, and approximately 16% of those were seen once. Approximately 7.6% of the sample rests with the top ten.

This sample was shared with a second study, whose subject was T cells in Graves' hyperthyroidism and ophthalmopathy.

The sequences come from peripheral blood mononuclear cells (PBMCs), collected at new diagnosis, from a patient treated with antithyroid drugs. The receptors here all came from a woman aged 40 to 50 with Graves disease. Donor details come from another sample of the same person, matched by shared clones.

The rearrangement links TRBV6-5 to TRBJ2-5, with D unclear. The CDR3 contains 15 residues. V gave up 4 bases and J gave up 4 bases, with 16 bases separating them. CDR1 is MNHEY, CDR2 SVGAGI, per germline. The CDR3 DNA is TGTGCCAGCAGTTCAGCATCCGGTGCTTTAGAGACCCAGTACTTC. Translated, it gives CASSSASGALETQYF.

This clonotype was picked up many times. J is TRBJ2-5 and V is TRBV6-1; D gene ambiguous. Trimming left V 6 bases short and J 1 base short, with 12 bases between. Germline values: CDR1 MNHNS, CDR2 SASEGT. CDR3 length equals 14 residues. In DNA form, the CDR3 reads TGTGCCAGCAGAGCATACAGAATCCAAGAGACCCAGTACTTC. Encoded protein: CASRAYRIQETQYF.

This clonotype was counted at least ten times. This chain uses TRBV29-1 with TRBJ1-2, with D possibly TRBD1 on 6 matching bases. V lost 7 bases and J 4 bases, leaving 10 bases between the germline ends. The CDR3 spans 11 residues. CDR1 and CDR2 from the germline V gene are SQVTM and ANQGSEA. This chain's CDR3 is CSDRTAYGYTF. CDR3 nucleotides: TGCAGCGATAGGACAGCCTATGGCTACACCTTC.

To note about this clonotype: With only one base between it and a far larger clone, this is likely a read error. The V gene is TRBV10-3, the J gene TRBJ2-3, with 14 bases fitting TRBD2. The J call could be wrong; TRBJ2-1 is a better fit for the DNA end. CDR1 is ENHRY and CDR2 is SYGVKD in the germline V gene. The CDR3 covers 19 residues. CDR3 amino acids: CAISESAAGTSGSYDEQFF. CDR3 sequence (DNA): TGTGCCATCAGTGAGTCAGCCGCCGGGACTAGCGGGAGTTACGATGAGCAGTTCTTC.

In its sample, this clonotype was seen many times. This chain connects TRBV2 to TRBJ1-5, with no clear D. The CDR3 extends over 17 amino acids. The V and J ends lost 1 base and 4 bases respectively, with 17 bases between them. Germline V gene lookup returns CDR1 SNHLY and CDR2 FYNNEI. CDR3 nucleotide sequence: TGTGCCAGCAGTGAAGGCCGGCTTGGTGAGGGAAATCAGCCCCAGCATTTT. Translating gives CASSEGRLGEGNQPQHF.

Only a few counts were recorded for this clonotype. Since a much larger clone is just one base distant, this may be a read error. The chain carries TRBV2 and TRBJ2-2; D remains unclear. Germline assignment: CDR1 SNHLY and CDR2 FYNNEI. The CDR3 contains 12 residues. The DNA of the CDR3 is TGTGCCCGAGGACGGAACACCGAGGAGCTGTTTTTT. It specifies CARGRNTEELFF.

In its sample, this clonotype was seen many times. The chain has TRBV19 and TRBJ2-7; 9 positions agree with TRBD2. Losses at the gene ends were 3 bases for V and 1 base for J; bases not matched to a gene: 10. This CDR3 is built from 17 residues. Per the germline V gene, CDR1 is LNHDA and CDR2 is SQIVND (reference sequence). CDR3 sequence: CASSMGIAGDESYEQYF. The CDR3 DNA sequence: TGTGCCAGTAGTATGGGGATAGCGGGAGATGAGTCCTACGAGCAGTACTTC.

This clonotype was counted once. This is likely an artifact of a read error, given a far larger clone one base away. V is TRBV11-2 and J is TRBJ2-1; 13 nucleotides agree with TRBD2. The DNA end lines up better with TRBJ2-5; the J call may be wrong. There are 16 residues in the CDR3. In germline, CDR1 is SGHAT, CDR2 FQNNGV. The CDR3 here is CAGSLGLAGEGETQYF. As DNA, the CDR3 is TGTGCCGGCAGCTTAGGACTAGCGGGAGAGGGAGAGACCCAGTACTTC.

The chain couples TRBV2 to TRBJ2-1; 10 bases are a match to TRBD1. CDR1 is SNHLY, CDR2 FYNNEI, per germline. The CDR3 is made up of 19 amino acids. V dropped 6 bases and J dropped 3; count of bases not matched to a gene: 17. The CDR3 spells CASSPPDRGRFTFYNEQFF. CDR3 nucleotide sequence: TGTGCCAGCAGCCCCCCCGACAGGGGGCGTTTTACATTCTACAATGAGCAGTTCTTC. The full variable domain, with the rest looked up from reference TRBV2 and TRBJ2-1, is EPEVTQTPSHQVTQMGQEVILRCVPISNHLYFYWYRQILGQKVEFLVSFYNNEISEKSEIFDDQFSVERPDGSNFTLKIRSTKLEDSAMYFCASSPPDRGRFTFYNEQFFGPGTRLTVL.

The chain employs TRBV3-1 and TRBJ1-5, with TRBD1 matching over 8 bases. CDR3 length equals 15 residues. Germline V CDR1 and CDR2: LGHDT, YNNKEL (reference sequence). V dropped 6 bases and J dropped 7; count of bases not matched to a gene: 11. The CDR3 region has the DNA TGTGCCAGCAGGTTAGGACAGGGACCCGGCCAGCCCCAGCATTTT. Encoded protein: CASRLGQGPGQPQHF.

This clonotype was found many times. The chain is built from TRBV6-2 or TRBV6-3 and TRBJ1-5; D gene ambiguous. The V end lost 1 base, the J end lost 6 bases, and 25 bases lay between the germline ends. Germline assignment: CDR1 MNHEY and CDR2 SVGEGT. The length of the CDR3 is 19 residues. The CDR3 bases are TGTGCCAGCAGTTACTTTTCGGGTCGACCAGGAGGCGCTGGTCAGCCCCAGCATTTT. Protein sequence: CASSYFSGRPGGAGQPQHF.

The rearrangement links TRBV12-3 or TRBV12-4 to TRBJ2-2, with TRBD1 matching over 7 bases. The CDR3 is made up of 15 amino acids. Trimming cost V 11 bases and J 8 bases; bases outside gene matches: 17. CDR3 coding DNA: TGTGCCCGCAACCAGCCGGGACAGTGGGCTGGGGAGCTGTTTTTT. It translates to CARNQPGQWAGELFF.

This clonotype has a count of ten or more. V and J are TRBV27 and TRBJ1-1; no reliable D call. V dropped 4 bases and J dropped 2 bases, with 11 bases sitting between them. Germline assignment: CDR1 MNHEY and CDR2 SMNVEV (reference sequence). The CDR3 extends over 14 amino acids. The CDR3 protein is CASSSDIQNTEAFF. DNA for the CDR3: TGTGCCAGCAGTTCCGACATACAAAACACTGAAGCTTTCTTT.

This clonotype has a count of ten or more. The chain is built from TRBV12-3 or TRBV12-4 and TRBJ2-1; TRBD2 agrees at 7 bases. V trimming: 6 bases; J trimming: 4 bases; junction bases outside the gene matches: 9. The CDR3 runs 15 residues. The CDR3 loop reads CASRLSSGVYNEQFF. CDR3 sequence (DNA): TGTGCCAGCAGGTTATCTAGCGGAGTTTACAATGAGCAGTTCTTC.

This clonotype was counted many times. This chain uses TRBV5-1 with TRBJ1-1; D may be TRBD1 (5 bases). With 2 bases removed from V and 6 bases from J, the gap between germline ends came to 14 bases. This CDR3 region has 14 residues. Germline V lookup: CDR1 SGHRS, CDR2 YFSETQ. The CDR3 coding sequence is TGCGCCAGCAGCTTAGGTAGGGACCGCTCTGAAGCTTTCTTT. Translation: CASSLGRDRSEAFF.

This clonotype was counted many times. The rearrangement joins TRBV12-3 or TRBV12-4 to TRBJ2-1, with D tentatively TRBD2 (6 bases). The CDR3 covers 14 residues. V lost 4 bases to trimming and J lost 5 bases, with 12 bases between them. The CDR3 DNA reads TGTGCCAGCAGTTCCGGACTAAAGGACAATGAGCAGTTCTTC. It codes for CASSSGLKDNEQFF.